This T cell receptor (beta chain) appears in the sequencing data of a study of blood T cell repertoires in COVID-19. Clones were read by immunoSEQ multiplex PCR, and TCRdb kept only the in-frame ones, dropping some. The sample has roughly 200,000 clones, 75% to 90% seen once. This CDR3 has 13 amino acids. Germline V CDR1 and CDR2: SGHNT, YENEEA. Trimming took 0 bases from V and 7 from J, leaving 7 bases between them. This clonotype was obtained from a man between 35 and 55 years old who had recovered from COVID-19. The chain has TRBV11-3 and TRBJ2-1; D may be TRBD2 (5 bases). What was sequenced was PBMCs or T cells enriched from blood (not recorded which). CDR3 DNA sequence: TGTGCCAGCAGCTTAGACCGGGATAATGAGCAGTTCTTC. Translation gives CASSLDRDNEQFF.